This T cell receptor (beta chain) was found in a study of shared clonotypes between healthy human individuals. Study-level results: Tissues were not sampled, only blood, and their repertoires likely differ. Among non-shared clonotypes, generation probabilities were lower than among those shared by all four donors. With a few donors compared, 4.5% to 6.5% of naive CD4 clonotypes were shared.

In the case of this clone: Antigen: not known.

The CDR3 is 11 residues long. From germline, CDR1 is SGHTA and CDR2 FQGTGA. The germline V and J ends were trimmed by 7 bases and 6 bases, with 6 bases remaining between them. Clones were sequenced by immunoSEQ multiplex PCR, and TCRdb holds only the in-frame ones, with some missing. This sample has around 1.6 million clones, with around 98% found just once. The TCR originated in a man younger than 40 in good health. The sample was naive CD4+ T cells sorted from blood. The sample's subset: CD45RA+ positively selected. This chain uses TRBV7-3 with TRBJ2-2, with D hard to call. The DNA of the CDR3 is TGTGCCAGCACCGAGGCCGGGGAGCTGTTTTTT. It specifies CASTEAGELFF.